Given below is one TCR beta chain in context. This specimen belongs to a study of blood T cells in healthy people across ages. With a J-beta primer mix and a sample-barcoded 5' primer, a second PCR ran about 6 to 11 cycles. Each CDR3 protein gets one entry after TCRdb re-called the 5' RACE reads with MiXCR. The sample includes about 1.5 million distinct CDR3 sequences, 35% to 45% seen only once; the top ten take under 5%. Germline CDR1 and CDR2: DFQATT and SNEGSKA (reference sequence). The V end was cut by 1 base, the J end by 2 bases, with 9 bases between. This CDR3 is 14 amino acids long. The sample taken for sequencing was blood. The sequence was obtained from a woman between 18 and 30 years old in good health. The chain has TRBV20-1 and TRBJ2-1; weak D call: TRBD1 (5 bases). The CDR3 DNA sequence: TGCAGTGCTAGAGGCAGGGTAGCCTACAATGAGCAGTTCTTC. Translation: CSARGRVAYNEQFF.